A selection of T cell receptor beta chains follows, all from one sample in a study of CD8+CD57+ T cells in acquired aplastic anemia. MiXCR, run by TCRdb on the reads, gives a single entry per CDR3 protein. Of over 150,000 distinct CDR3 sequences detected, around 40% appear once; the ten largest clones hold under 1.2%. The sequenced material came from sorted CD4+, CD8+, or CD8+CD57+ T cells (not recorded which) from PBMCs. The origin of the receptors is a human donor in good health. Both conserved end residues are trimmed from each CDR3. Fields, in order: CDR3 protein, J gene, V gene.

CDR3aa: ASSVGLFNYEQY
j_gene: TRBJ2-7
v_gene: TRBV19

CDR3aa: ASSSQGPGANVLT
j_gene: TRBJ2-6
v_gene: TRBV7-3

CDR3aa: ASTYGRGGPTDTQY
j_gene: TRBJ2-3
v_gene: TRBV11-2

CDR3aa: ASSLGGQGPYGYT
j_gene: TRBJ1-2
v_gene: TRBV7-2

CDR3aa: ASSLAVAYEQY
j_gene: TRBJ2-7
v_gene: TRBV7-6

CDR3aa: ASSLEGLAGDYEQY
j_gene: TRBJ2-7
v_gene: TRBV11-2

CDR3aa: ASRSSGEETQY
j_gene: TRBJ2-5
v_gene: TRBV19

CDR3aa: ASTKGSSYNEQF
j_gene: TRBJ2-1
v_gene: TRBV3-1

CDR3aa: ATRDSGSTIY
j_gene: TRBJ1-3
v_gene: TRBV6-5

CDR3aa: ASRPPTGANYGYT
j_gene: TRBJ1-2
v_gene: TRBV28

CDR3aa: ASSSDRGRYEQY
j_gene: TRBJ2-7
v_gene: TRBV7-8

CDR3aa: ASSLAGAAYGYT
j_gene: TRBJ1-2
v_gene: TRBV7-2

CDR3aa: SVEAHGAETQY
j_gene: TRBJ2-5
v_gene: TRBV29-1

CDR3aa: ASRTSGGSYNEQF
j_gene: TRBJ2-1
v_gene: TRBV5-1

CDR3aa: ASRPSGPPGANVLT
j_gene: TRBJ2-6
v_gene: TRBV7-6

CDR3aa: ASSLAEDYGYT
j_gene: TRBJ1-2
v_gene: TRBV2

CDR3aa: ASSRQISYEQY
j_gene: TRBJ2-7
v_gene: TRBV19

CDR3aa: ASTRGGRNTEAF
j_gene: TRBJ1-1
v_gene: TRBV12-3/TRBV12-4